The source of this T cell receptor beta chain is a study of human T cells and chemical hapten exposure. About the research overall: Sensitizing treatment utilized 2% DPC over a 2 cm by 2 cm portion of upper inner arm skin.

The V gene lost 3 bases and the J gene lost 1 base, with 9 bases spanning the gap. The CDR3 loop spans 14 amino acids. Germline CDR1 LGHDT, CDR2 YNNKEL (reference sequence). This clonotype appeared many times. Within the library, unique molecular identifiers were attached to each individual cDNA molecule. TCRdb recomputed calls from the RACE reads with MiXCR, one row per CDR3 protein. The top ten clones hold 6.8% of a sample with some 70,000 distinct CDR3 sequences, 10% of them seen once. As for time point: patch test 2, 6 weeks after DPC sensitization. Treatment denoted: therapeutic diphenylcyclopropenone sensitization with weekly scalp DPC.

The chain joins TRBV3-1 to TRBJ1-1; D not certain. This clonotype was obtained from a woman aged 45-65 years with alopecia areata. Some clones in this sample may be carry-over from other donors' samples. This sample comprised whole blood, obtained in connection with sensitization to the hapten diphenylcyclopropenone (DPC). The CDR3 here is CASSQITANTEAFF. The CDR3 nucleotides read TGTGCCAGCAGCCAGATTACGGCGAACACTGAAGCTTTCTTT.